This TCR beta chain was captured by sequencing in a study of breast tumors, draining lymph nodes, adjacent tissues. In germline, CDR1 is SSHAT, CDR2 FNYEAQ (reference sequence). This CDR3 region has 22 residues. This clonotype was detected only once. Its antigen is unknown. Broader study findings: Tumors had less TCR diversity than lymph nodes, more than nontumor tissue. Most tumor T cells seemingly derive from lymph node, then expand in tumor. Tumor T cell lymph node origin was a supported hypothesis, not proven.

TCRdb itself ran the multiplex PCR reads through MiXCR, one entry per CDR3 protein. The sample comprises approximately 300,000 distinct CDR3 sequences, 30% of which are singletons, and about 1.2% rests with the top ten. Samples came from axillary lymph nodes draining the breast cancer. The sequencing input was axillary lymph node tissue. The clonotype originates from a female donor with breast cancer. Some clones in this sample may be carry-over from other donors' samples. The rearrangement links TRBV7-7 to TRBJ2-4, with TRBD2 matching over 14 bases. CDR3 sequence: CASGPPGLGLAGVQVAKNIQYF. The CDR3 coding sequence is TGTGCTAGCGGCCCCCCCGGTCTGGGACTAGCGGGAGTACAGGTAGCCAAAAACATTCAGTACTTC.